A single sample gave rise to the 16 T cell receptor beta chains below, sequenced in a study of blood T cell repertoires in COVID-19. Profiling relied on immunoSEQ multiplex PCR, and the TCRdb table lists in-frame clones only, not all of them. The sample has fewer than 300,000 clones; 85% are singletons. The specimen sequenced was peripheral blood. Source of these receptors: a human donor in a cohort sampled during active COVID-19.

The rearrangement joins TRBV6-2 or TRBV6-3 to TRBJ1-2, with D unclear. The CDR3 is 13 residues long. V was clipped by 5 bases and J by 5 bases, with 12 bases between them. Germline V gene sequence: CDR1 MNHEY, CDR2 SVGEGT. The CDR3 loop reads CASSTISRYGYTF. CDR3 coding DNA: TGTGCCAGCAGTACGATTAGTCGGTATGGCTACACCTTC.

Details on this clone: This specimen includes other DNA sequences encoding the same CDR3. The chain combines TRBV6-5 with TRBJ2-2; D perhaps matches TRBD2 (5 bases). CDR1 is MNHEY, CDR2 SVGAGI, per germline. V lost 6 bases and J lost 6, with 8 bases in between. CDR3 length equals 12 residues. The CDR3 protein is CASRRAPGELFF. CDR3 bases: TGTGCCAGCAGGAGGGCTCCCGGGGAGCTGTTTTTT.

This rearrangement joins TRBV5-5 to TRBJ1-4; D is unclear. This CDR3 spans 14 amino acids. Trimming removed 4 bases from V and 0 bases from J, with 7 bases in between. Germline V gene lookup returns CDR1 SGHKS and CDR2 YYEKEE (reference sequence). The CDR3 sequence is CASSLEATNEKLFF. The CDR3 DNA sequence: TGTGCCAGCAGCCTAGAGGCAACTAATGAAAAACTGTTTTTT.

This clone came up once. CDR3 DNA: TGTGCCAGCAGCTTAGGGACAGGGGGCGGCGGGGCTTTCTTT. It yields the protein CASSLGTGGGGAFF. The chain joins TRBV7-2 to TRBJ1-1; 11 positions agree with TRBD1. V shed 1 base and J 11 bases; nucleotides not matched to a gene: 6. The germline V gene has CDR1 SGHTA and CDR2 FQGNSA. The CDR3 has 14 residues.

The gene calls are TRBV28 and TRBJ1-2, with TRBD1 matching 8 bases. CDR3 length equals 15 residues. Trimming at V came to 3 bases and at J to 8 bases, leaving 11 bases not matched to a gene. Germline CDR1 MDHEN, CDR2 SYDVKM. The CDR3 DNA is TGTGCCAGCAGTTTTGACCTCCAGGGGGCGGCCGGCTACACCTTC. Amino acid sequence: CASSFDLQGAAGYTF.

The rearrangement links TRBV15 to TRBJ2-4; 9 nucleotides match TRBD1. V dropped 0 bases and J dropped 4; count of bases not matched to a gene: 7. Germline values: CDR1 LNHNV, CDR2 YYDKDF (reference sequence). This CDR3 has 17 residues. This CDR3 reads CATSREIGQGPKNIQYF. CDR3 in DNA: TGTGCCACCAGCAGAGAAATAGGACAGGGGCCGAAAAACATTCAGTACTTC. The whole variable domain, filled in from reference TRBV15 and TRBJ2-4, reads DAMVIQNPRYQVTQFGKPVTLSCSQTLNHNVMYWYQQKSSQAPKLLFHYYDKDFNNEADTPDNFQSRRPNTSFCFLDIRSPGLGDTAMYLCATSREIGQGPKNIQYFGAGTRLSVL.

The chain employs TRBV5-3 and TRBJ2-2, with TRBD2 identical over 11 bases. TRBV5-3 is labeled an ORF, and its function is uncertain. This CDR3 has 18 residues. The junction had 14 bases not matched to a gene; V was cut back by 10 bases and J by 0 bases. The DNA for the CDR3 is TGTGCCGGATTAGCGGGAGGGCCTACCGATTCGAACACCGGGGAGCTGTTTTTT. Residues: CAGLAGGPTDSNTGELFF.

The gene calls are TRBV5-4 and TRBJ2-1, with D unclear. This CDR3 is built from 13 residues. Trimming removed 3 bases at V and 7 bases at J, with 11 bases between. Germline CDR1 reads SGHNT; CDR2 reads YYREEE (reference sequence). In nucleotides, the CDR3 is TGTGCCAGCAGCTCTACTACCGATAATGAGCAGTTCTTC. This translates into CASSSTTDNEQFF.

This chain connects TRBV4-1 to TRBJ1-3; D is uncertain. CDR1 is MGHRA, CDR2 YSYEKL, per germline. CDR3 length: 16 amino acids. Trimming removed 0 bases from V and 0 bases from J, with 9 bases in between. The CDR3 region is CASSQDPQSSGNTIYF. The CDR3 DNA is TGCGCCAGCAGCCAAGATCCACAGAGCTCTGGAAACACCATATATTTT.

This chain connects TRBV7-3 to TRBJ2-2; 7 bases are a match to TRBD2. CDR1 is SGHTA, CDR2 FQGTGA, per germline. V shed 5 bases and J 7 bases; nucleotides not matched to a gene: 10. The CDR3 length is 15 residues. The CDR3 DNA sequence: TGTGCCAGCAGCGTCAGGGTAGCGGGTTTCGGGGAGCTGTTTTTT. It is translated as CASSVRVAGFGELFF.

This chain uses TRBV7-9 with TRBJ2-1; the match to TRBD2 covers 12 bases. J was trimmed by 11 bases and V by 4 bases; bases with no gene match: 6. The CDR3 has 14 amino acids. The V gene's germline CDR1 is SEHNR and CDR2 FQNEAQ (reference sequence). The CDR3 DNA reads as TGTGCCAGCAGCTCCTCGACTAGCGGGAGTAAGCAGTTCTTC. Protein sequence: CASSSSTSGSKQFF. The whole variable domain, remainder taken from reference TRBV7-9 and TRBJ2-1, is DTGVSQNPRHKITKRGQNVTFRCDPISEHNRLYWYRQTLGQGPEFLTYFQNEAQLEKSRLLSDRFSAERPKGSFSTLEIQRTEQGDSAMYLCASSSSTSGSKQFFGPGTRLTVL.

The chain is built from TRBV5-1 and TRBJ2-7, with 8 positions matching TRBD1. V lost 4 bases and J lost 0; bases outside the gene matches: 15. CDR1 is SGHRS, CDR2 YFSETQ, per germline. This CDR3 is 18 amino acids long. In DNA, the CDR3 is TGCGCCAGCAGCACCGGTAGACAGGGGTGGGCCAGCTCCTACGAGCAGTACTTC. Protein: CASSTGRQGWASSYEQYF.

The table lists this clone with a few counts. CDR3 nucleotide sequence: TGTGCCAGCAGTGGCCAACAGGGGTTGGGTGAAAAACTGTTTTTT. Its translation: CASSGQQGLGEKLFF. The chain couples TRBV2 to TRBJ1-4, with 7 bases aligning to TRBD1. The CDR3 runs 15 residues. V gave up 4 bases and J gave up 7 bases; unmatched junction bases: 9. Germline V CDR1 and CDR2: SNHLY, FYNNEI.

The chain recombines TRBV4-3 with TRBJ2-1, with 7 bases aligning to TRBD2. Germline V CDR1 and CDR2: LGHNA, YSLEER. This CDR3 spans 15 amino acids. J gave up 9 bases and V 1 base, and 9 bases lay outside the gene matches. The CDR3 bases are TGCGCCAGCAGCCAAGGGCATGCGGGAGAAGGTGAGCAGTTCTTC. Translating gives CASSQGHAGEGEQFF.

The chain carries TRBV15 and TRBJ2-2; D ambiguous. This CDR3 contains 14 residues. CDR1 and CDR2 from the germline V gene are LNHNV and YYDKDF (reference sequence). Trimming removed 0 bases at V and 3 bases at J, with 5 bases between. The CDR3 protein is CATSRDVDTGELFF. CDR3 nucleotides: TGTGCCACCAGCAGAGACGTAGACACCGGGGAGCTGTTTTTT.

The chain carries TRBV7-7 and TRBJ2-1; D is perhaps TRBD1 (6 bases). CDR1 and CDR2 from the germline V gene are SSHAT and FNYEAQ (reference sequence). CDR3 length: 15 residues. V lost 4 bases and J 5 bases, leaving 15 bases between the germline ends. Here the CDR3 DNA reads TGTGCCAGCAGCTCAGGGGCGGTAGCAGACAATGAGCAGTTCTTC. Amino acid sequence: CASSSGAVADNEQFF.